The clone carrying this TCR beta chain appeared many times. Its matching antigen is unknown. The junction shows a germline mismatch at one end, possibly a read error. RNA transcripts were the source from which TCR beta CDR3 regions were amplified. Scientists carried out first-round RT-PCR using HTBI primers and then a second-round multiplex PCR. TCRdb redid the calling of the multiplex PCR reads with MiXCR, one entry per CDR3 protein. Of about 660,000 distinct CDR3 sequences listed, roughly 39% are singletons. The CDR3 contains 10 residues. Germline V gene lookup returns CDR1 LNHDA and CDR2 SQIVND (reference sequence). The sample belongs to a study of Graves' ophthalmopathy and Graves' hyperthyroidism. Overall study findings and caveats: Among thyroid clonotypes expanded above 0.001 frequency, most also appeared in blood.

This receptor was identified in an adult man with Graves' ophthalmopathy. Sequencing used peripheral blood. This chain uses TRBV19 with TRBJ2-5, with no clear D. CDR3 residues: CAPTVENQYF. The CDR3 coding sequence is TGTGCCCCTACGGTGGAGAACCAGTACTTC.